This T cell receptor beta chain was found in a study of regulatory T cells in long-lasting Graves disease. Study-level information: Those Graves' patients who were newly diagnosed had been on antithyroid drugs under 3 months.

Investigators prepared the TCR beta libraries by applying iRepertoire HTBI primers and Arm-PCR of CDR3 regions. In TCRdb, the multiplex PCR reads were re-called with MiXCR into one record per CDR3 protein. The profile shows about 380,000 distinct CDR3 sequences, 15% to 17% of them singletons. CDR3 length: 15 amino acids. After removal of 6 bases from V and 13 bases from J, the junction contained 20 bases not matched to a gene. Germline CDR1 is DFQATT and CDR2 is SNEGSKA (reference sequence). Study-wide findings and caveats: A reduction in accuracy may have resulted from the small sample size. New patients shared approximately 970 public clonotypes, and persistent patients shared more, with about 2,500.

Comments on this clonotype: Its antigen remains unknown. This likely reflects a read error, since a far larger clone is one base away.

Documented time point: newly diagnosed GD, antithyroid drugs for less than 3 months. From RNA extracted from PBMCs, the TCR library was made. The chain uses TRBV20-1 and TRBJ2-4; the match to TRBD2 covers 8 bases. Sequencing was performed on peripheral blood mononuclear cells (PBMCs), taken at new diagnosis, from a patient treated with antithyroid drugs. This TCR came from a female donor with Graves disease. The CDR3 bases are TGCAGTGCACCCTTTAGCGGGATCGCCTACAATGAGCAGTACTTC. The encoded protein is CSAPFSGIAYNEQYF.